These 20 T cell receptor beta chains came from one sample sequenced in a study of a mutant IDH1 vaccine in newly diagnosed glioma. Their cognate antigens are unknown. The time point is: week 5, during vaccination. Doses consisted of 300 ug of mutant IDH1 20-mer peptide each, paired with topical imiquimod. Clones were sequenced by immunoSEQ multiplex PCR, and TCRdb holds only the in-frame ones, with some missing. This table holds over 50,000 clones, roughly four fifths found once. Sequenced here: PBMCs, sampled from a glioma patient whose treatment included an IDH1 peptide vaccine. The receptors here all came from a man younger than 45 with glioma.

The rearrangement joins TRBV4-1 to TRBJ2-7; the match to TRBD1 covers 11 bases. Trimming cost V 1 base and J 0 bases; bases outside gene matches: 5. Germline assignment: CDR1 MGHRA and CDR2 YSYEKL. This CDR3 contains 17 residues. CDR3 sequence: CASSQGPGTGGSYEQYF. The CDR3 DNA sequence: TGCGCCAGCAGCCAAGGACCAGGGACAGGGGGCTCCTACGAGCAGTACTTC.

This chain joins TRBV27 and TRBJ1-1; TRBD1 matches at 10 bases. Germline V lookup: CDR1 MNHEY, CDR2 SMNVEV (reference sequence). The length of the CDR3 is 14 residues. J lost 11 bases, V lost 3 bases, and 9 bases had no gene match. This CDR3 reads CASSFFGKGQGAFF. Written as DNA, the CDR3 is TGTGCCAGCAGTTTCTTTGGGAAGGGACAGGGGGCTTTCTTT.

The rearrangement uses TRBV6-5 and TRBJ1-1, with 9 bases fitting TRBD1. V was pared by 4 bases and J by 2 bases, with 5 bases of the junction left unmatched. Germline values: CDR1 MNHEY, CDR2 SVGAGI. CDR3 length: 15 amino acids. CDR3 in amino acids: CASSWGTGFNTEAFF. The CDR3 region has the DNA TGTGCCAGCAGTTGGGGGACAGGGTTTAACACTGAAGCTTTCTTT.

This chain links TRBV10-3 with TRBJ2-7; D may be TRBD1 (6 bases). The CDR3 consists of 12 residues. Germline V CDR1 and CDR2: ENHRY, SYGVKD. The germline V and J ends were trimmed by 3 bases and 5 bases, with 8 bases remaining between them. The chain's CDR3 is CAISEQGHEQYF. CDR3 DNA: TGTGCCATCAGTGAACAGGGCCACGAGCAGTACTTC.

The V call is TRBV5-1, the J call TRBJ2-7; TRBD2 agrees at 12 bases. This CDR3 region has 17 residues. CDR1 and CDR2 from the germline V gene are SGHRS and YFSETQ. V lost 0 bases, J lost 3 bases, and 7 bases stayed unmatched. This CDR3 is CASSLDSLAGGNYEQYF. For the CDR3, the DNA is TGCGCCAGCAGCTTGGATAGTCTAGCGGGGGGGAACTACGAGCAGTACTTC.

This clone was observed a single time. The CDR3 nucleotides are TGCGCCAGCAGCTTATCGGGAACCTACGAGCAGTACTTC. Protein sequence: CASSLSGTYEQYF. The rearrangement links TRBV5-1 to TRBJ2-7; TRBD2 might be the D (5 bases). The CDR3 length is 13 residues. Between the trimmed V and J ends, which lost 2 bases and 2 bases, there was a span of 8 bases. CDR1 is SGHRS, CDR2 YFSETQ, per germline.

This chain links TRBV20-1 with TRBJ2-7; D uncertain. The germline gives CDR1 DFQATT, CDR2 SNEGSKA (reference sequence). This CDR3 spans 11 amino acids. V lost 6 bases and J lost 3, with 9 bases in between. The CDR3: CSAAALYEQYF. CDR3 coding DNA: TGCAGTGCGGCGGCCCTCTACGAGCAGTACTTC.

The chain has TRBV7-9 and TRBJ2-1; no reliable D call. The length of the CDR3 is 15 residues. Germline values: CDR1 SEHNR, CDR2 FQNEAQ (reference sequence). The V end was cut by 1 base, the J end by 0 bases, with 7 bases between. The CDR3 spells CASSLVVGSYNEQFF. As DNA, the CDR3 is TGTGCCAGCAGCTTAGTTGTGGGCTCCTACAATGAGCAGTTCTTC.

The chain joins TRBV7-6 to TRBJ2-3, with TRBD2 identical over 7 bases. V was pared by 6 bases and J by 2 bases, with 5 bases of the junction left unmatched. CDR1 is SGHVS and CDR2 is FNYEAQ in the germline V gene. This CDR3 spans 14 amino acids. CDR3 sequence reads: CASSSGPNTDTQYF. CDR3 sequence (DNA): TGTGCCAGCAGTAGCGGGCCGAACACAGATACGCAGTATTTT.

This rearrangement joins TRBV19 to TRBJ1-4, with D possibly being TRBD1 (6 bases). Germline CDR1 and CDR2: LNHDA and SQIVND (reference sequence). The CDR3 sequence is 14 residues long. V lost 6 bases and J 2 bases, leaving 10 bases between the germline ends. CDR3 in DNA: TGTGCCAGTAGATGGGGGGCGACTAATGAAAAACTGTTTTTT. Translating it yields CASRWGATNEKLFF.

V is TRBV2 and J is TRBJ2-1, with unresolved D. The CDR3 length is 11 residues. Trimming removed 6 bases from V and 4 bases from J, with 4 bases in between. Germline loops: CDR1 SNHLY, CDR2 FYNNEI. The CDR3 nucleotides are TGTGCCAGCAGGAATTACAATGAGCAGTTCTTC. This translates into CASRNYNEQFF.

The chain is built from TRBV18 and TRBJ2-5, with 13 bases that match TRBD2. CDR1 and CDR2 from the germline V gene are KGHSH and LQKENI. V trimming: 3 bases; J trimming: 4 bases; junction bases outside the gene matches: 11. The CDR3 sequence is 18 residues long. CDR3 region: CASSPRPGTSGGAETQYF. CDR3 coding DNA: TGTGCCAGCTCACCCCGACCCGGAACTAGCGGGGGGGCAGAGACCCAGTACTTC.

This clone turned up a few times. V gene TRBV19 combines with J gene TRBJ1-1; D unclear. CDR3 length: 16 amino acids. V lost 8 bases and J 0 bases, leaving 19 bases between the germline ends. Germline values: CDR1 LNHDA, CDR2 SQIVND (reference sequence). The CDR3 loop is CASRSLVPSMNTEAFF. In nucleotides, the CDR3 is TGTGCCAGTCGAAGTCTAGTACCATCTATGAACACTGAAGCTTTCTTT.

The chain uses TRBV28 and TRBJ1-3; D unresolved. Trimming took 11 bases from V and 1 from J, leaving 12 bases between them. From germline, CDR1 is MDHEN and CDR2 SYDVKM. This CDR3 region has 13 residues. CDR3 in amino acids: CACRGVSGNTIYF. Written as DNA, the CDR3 is TGTGCCTGCCGTGGGGTGTCTGGAAACACCATATATTTT.

The V and J genes are TRBV7-8 and TRBJ2-3; D unclear. Germline CDR1 SGHVS, CDR2 FQNEAQ. V lost 6 bases and J 2 bases, leaving 6 bases between the germline ends. The CDR3 is 12 amino acids. The CDR3 loop is CASSLLTDTQYF. Here the CDR3 DNA reads TGTGCCAGCAGTTTACTCACAGATACGCAGTATTTT.

This clone was counted a single time. This chain connects TRBV19 to TRBJ2-1; D unclear. Germline CDR1 LNHDA, CDR2 SQIVND (reference sequence). V dropped 0 bases and J dropped 1 base, with 13 bases sitting between them. This CDR3 spans 17 amino acids. The CDR3 DNA reads as TGTGCCAGTAGTATAGATTCGCACCTCGCGTCCTACAATGAGCAGTTCTTC. Amino acids: CASSIDSHLASYNEQFF. The full variable domain, with the rest looked up from reference TRBV19 and TRBJ2-1, is DGGITQSPKYLFRKEGQNVTLSCEQNLNHDAMYWYRQDPGQGLRLIYYSQIVNDFQKGDIAEGYSVSREKKESFPLTVTSAQKNPTAFYLCASSIDSHLASYNEQFFGPGTRLTVL.

V gene TRBV28 combines with J gene TRBJ1-1, with 9 bases matching TRBD1. The CDR3 consists of 15 residues. Germline values: CDR1 MDHEN, CDR2 SYDVKM. With 3 bases clipped from V and 4 bases from J, the junction kept 6 bases outside the gene matches. CDR3 sequence: CASSLQGGQGTEAFF. CDR3 nucleotides: TGTGCCAGCAGTTTGCAGGGGGGACAGGGCACTGAAGCTTTCTTT.

This clone was detected once. This chain uses TRBV27 with TRBJ2-3; D is uncertain. The V gene lost 5 bases and the J gene lost 2 bases, with 11 bases spanning the gap. Germline assignment: CDR1 MNHEY and CDR2 SMNVEV (reference sequence). This CDR3 is 14 amino acids long. In nucleotides, the CDR3 is TGTGCCAGCAGTCTCCGCTACACCACAGATACGCAGTATTTT. Its translation: CASSLRYTTDTQYF.

The chain combines TRBV5-4 with TRBJ2-2; D is perhaps TRBD1 or TRBD2 (5 bases each). This CDR3 comprises 17 residues. V was clipped by 3 bases and J by 2 bases, with 17 bases between them. The germline V gene encodes CDR1 SGHNT and CDR2 YYREEE (reference sequence). CDR3 sequence reads: CASSSSSGGPNTGELFF. As DNA, the CDR3 is TGTGCCAGCAGCTCGAGTAGTGGGGGACCTAACACCGGGGAGCTGTTTTTT.

This clone was counted a single time. V usage is TRBV14 and J usage is TRBJ2-3; 8 bases fit TRBD2. The CDR3 loop spans 18 amino acids. Germline trimming cut 4 bases from V and 5 bases from J; bases unmatched to any gene: 17. In germline, CDR1 is SGHDN, CDR2 FVKESK. The CDR3 DNA sequence: TGTGCCAGCAGCCCCCCGTTACGCGGGGGGTATTCGAGAGATACGCAGTATTTT. It is translated as CASSPPLRGGYSRDTQYF.